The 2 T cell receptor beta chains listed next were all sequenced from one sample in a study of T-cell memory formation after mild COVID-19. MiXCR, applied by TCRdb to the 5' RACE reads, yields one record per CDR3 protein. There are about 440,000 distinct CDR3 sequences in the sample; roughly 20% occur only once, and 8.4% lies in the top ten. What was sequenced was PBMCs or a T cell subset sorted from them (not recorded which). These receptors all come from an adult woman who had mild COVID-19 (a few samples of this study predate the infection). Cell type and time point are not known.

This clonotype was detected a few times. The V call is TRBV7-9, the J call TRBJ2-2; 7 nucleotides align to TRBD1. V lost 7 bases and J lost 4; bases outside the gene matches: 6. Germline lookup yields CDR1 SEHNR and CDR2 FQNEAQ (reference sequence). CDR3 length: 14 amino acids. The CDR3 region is CASTGTEFTGELFF. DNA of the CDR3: TGTGCCAGCACAGGGACAGAATTCACCGGGGAGCTGTTTTTT.

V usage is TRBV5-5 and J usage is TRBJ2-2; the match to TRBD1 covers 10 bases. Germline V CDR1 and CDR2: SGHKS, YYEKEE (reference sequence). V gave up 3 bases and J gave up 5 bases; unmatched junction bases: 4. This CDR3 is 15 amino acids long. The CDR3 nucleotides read TGTGCCAGCAGCTCCGGGACAGGGGCTACCGGGGAGCTGTTTTTT. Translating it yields CASSSGTGATGELFF.